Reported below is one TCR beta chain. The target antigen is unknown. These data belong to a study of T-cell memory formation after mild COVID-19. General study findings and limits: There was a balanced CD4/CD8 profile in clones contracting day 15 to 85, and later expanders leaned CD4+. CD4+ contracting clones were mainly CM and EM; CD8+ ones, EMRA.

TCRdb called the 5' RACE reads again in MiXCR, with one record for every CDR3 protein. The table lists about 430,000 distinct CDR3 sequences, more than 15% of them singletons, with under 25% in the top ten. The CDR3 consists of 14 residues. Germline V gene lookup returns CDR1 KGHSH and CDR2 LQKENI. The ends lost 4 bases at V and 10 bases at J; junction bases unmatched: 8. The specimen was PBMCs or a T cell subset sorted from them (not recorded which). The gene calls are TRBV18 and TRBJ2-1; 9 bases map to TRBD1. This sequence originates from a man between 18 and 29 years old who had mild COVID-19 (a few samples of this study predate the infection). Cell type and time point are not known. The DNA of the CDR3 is TGTGCCAGCTCACAACAGGGGGCTGCTAGCGAGCAGTTCTTC. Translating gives CASSQQGAASEQFF. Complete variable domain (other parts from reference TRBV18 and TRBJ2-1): NAGVMQNPRHLVRRRGQEARLRCSPMKGHSHVYWYRQLPEEGLKFMVYLQKENIIDESGMPKERFSAEFPKEGPSILRIQQVVRGDSAAYFCASSQQGAASEQFFGPGTRLTVL.